Presented here are 14 T cell receptor beta chains from one specimen sequenced in a study of blood T cell repertoires in COVID-19. TCRdb keeps only in-frame clones here, not all; method: immunoSEQ multiplex PCR. Found here are approximately 110,000 clones, 75% to 85% of them singletons; the top ten hold 8% to 10%. The sequenced sample was peripheral blood. The receptors originated from a woman in her 70s with acute or convalescent COVID-19.

The rearrangement uses TRBV19 and TRBJ1-5, with 9 bases identical to TRBD1. CDR1 is LNHDA and CDR2 is SQIVND in the germline V gene (reference sequence). Germline trimming cut 0 bases from V and 1 base from J; bases unmatched to any gene: 16. This CDR3 contains 21 residues. This CDR3 reads CASSIDPGTGYNDQSNQPQHF. The CDR3 region has the DNA TGTGCCAGTAGTATAGATCCAGGGACAGGGTACAACGATCAAAGCAATCAGCCCCAGCATTTT.

The chain links TRBV27 to TRBJ2-2; 7 bases map to TRBD1. This CDR3 has 16 residues. Germline V gene data show CDR1 as MNHEY and CDR2 as SMNVEV (reference sequence). Trimming took 5 bases from V and 5 from J; bases not matched to a gene: 11. The CDR3 coding sequence is TGTGCCAGCAGTACAAACACAGGGGCGGTTACCGGGGAGCTGTTTTTT. It specifies CASSTNTGAVTGELFF.

The V and J genes are TRBV3-1 (or the pseudogene TRBV3-2) and TRBJ1-5; D remains unclear. Germline V gene lookup returns CDR1 LGHDT and CDR2 YNNKEL (reference sequence). CDR3 length equals 14 residues. Deletions cut 0 bases from V and 4 bases from J, with 7 bases between. Here the CDR3 DNA reads TGTGCCAGCAGCCAAGAGTCCAGAAATCAGCCCCAGCATTTT. Its translation: CASSQESRNQPQHF.

Of note for this clone: Additional DNA sequences in this sample encode the identical CDR3. This chain joins TRBV30 and TRBJ1-5; 7 bases fit TRBD1. Germline V gene data show CDR1 as GTSNPN and CDR2 as SVGIG (reference sequence). V trimming: 3 bases; J trimming: 4 bases; junction bases outside the gene matches: 3. CDR3 length: 13 residues. CDR3 residues: CAWSPDRNQPQHF. CDR3 DNA: TGTGCCTGGAGCCCGGACAGGAATCAGCCCCAGCATTTT.

This clone was observed a handful of times. The chain is built from TRBV7-2 and TRBJ2-1, with TRBD2 matching over 11 bases. The V and J ends lost 1 base and 5 bases, in that order; junction bases with no gene match: 4. The CDR3 runs to 16 residues. Germline V gene lookup returns CDR1 SGHTA and CDR2 FQGNSA. The CDR3: CASSLVGTSGHNEQFF. The CDR3 DNA reads TGTGCCAGCAGCTTAGTGGGGACTAGCGGCCACAATGAGCAGTTCTTC.

The genes are TRBV7-9 and TRBJ2-7; 9 bases align to TRBD2. Per the germline V gene, CDR1 is SEHNR and CDR2 is FQNEAQ (reference sequence). The CDR3 extends over 14 amino acids. V was clipped by 5 bases and J by 6 bases; unmatched bases: 8. For the CDR3, the DNA is TGTGCCAGCAGCCGGGGGGGACTAGCCGCCGAGCAGTACTTC. This gives the protein CASSRGGLAAEQYF.

V usage is TRBV6-5 and J usage is TRBJ1-2; weak D call: TRBD1 (6 bases). Germline CDR1 MNHEY, CDR2 SVGAGI. Trimming shortened V by 7 bases and J by 2 bases, and 11 bases separated the two germline ends. This CDR3 comprises 13 residues. CDR3 sequence: CASKDSANYGYTF. DNA of the CDR3: TGTGCCAGCAAGGACAGTGCCAACTATGGCTACACCTTC.

The chain joins TRBV7-9 to TRBJ1-3, with D perhaps matching TRBD1 (5 bases). Germline V lookup: CDR1 SEHNR, CDR2 FQNEAQ (reference sequence). The CDR3 has 16 amino acids. V shed 1 base and J shed 0 bases, with 10 bases lying between them. Here the CDR3 reads CASSLDDTGSGNTIYF. Here the CDR3 DNA reads TGTGCCAGCAGCTTAGATGACACAGGCTCTGGAAACACCATATATTTT.

V usage is TRBV19 and J usage is TRBJ1-5; maybe TRBD1 (5 bases). The germline V gene has CDR1 LNHDA and CDR2 SQIVND (reference sequence). V gave up 5 bases and J gave up 0 bases, with 11 bases separating them. The CDR3 is made up of 15 amino acids. The CDR3 spells CASSQGYHSNQPQHF. CDR3 sequence (DNA): TGTGCCAGTAGTCAGGGTTATCATAGCAATCAGCCCCAGCATTTT.

The V call is TRBV7-9, the J call TRBJ2-1, with D uncertain. Trimming took off 6 bases at V and 8 bases at J, with 17 bases between the two ends. CDR3 size: 14 residues. In germline, CDR1 is SEHNR, CDR2 FQNEAQ (reference sequence). The CDR3, as DNA: TGTGCCAGCAGTGCCCTGACCTTCAGCGATGAGCAGTTCTTC. It specifies CASSALTFSDEQFF.

This clone was seen a handful of times. The V call is TRBV6-1, the J call TRBJ1-6; D possibly corresponds to TRBD1 (6 bases). The CDR3 loop spans 18 amino acids. The V gene lost 2 bases and the J gene lost 7 bases, with 21 bases spanning the gap. Germline CDR1 and CDR2: MNHNS and SASEGT. The CDR3 protein is CASSETLTRGGQNSPLHF. CDR3 coding DNA: TGTGCCAGCAGTGAAACTCTCACAAGGGGGGGCCAGAATTCACCCCTCCACTTT.

The chain carries TRBV4-3 and TRBJ2-2, with TRBD2 matching 9 bases. V lost 1 base and J lost 6; bases outside the gene matches: 6. The CDR3 extends over 16 amino acids. Germline lookup yields CDR1 LGHNA and CDR2 YSLEER. CDR3: CASSQVRGLAPGELFF. In DNA, the CDR3 is TGCGCCAGCAGCCAAGTAAGGGGACTAGCCCCCGGGGAGCTGTTTTTT.

This sequence joins TRBV19 and TRBJ1-6; unclear D gene. The germline CDR1 and CDR2 sequences are LNHDA and SQIVND (reference sequence). The CDR3 runs to 13 residues. V was clipped by 6 bases and J by 8 bases, with 11 bases between them. The DNA for the CDR3 is TGTGCCAGTAGGAAGGCCGGGTATTCACCCCTCCACTTT. Its translation is CASRKAGYSPLHF.

The chain joins TRBV28 to TRBJ2-1, with 9 bases aligning to TRBD2. Germline V gene lookup returns CDR1 MDHEN and CDR2 SYDVKM. The CDR3 is made up of 11 amino acids. V gave up 7 bases and J gave up 12 bases; unmatched junction bases: 4. CDR3: CASTSSGGQFF. In DNA, the CDR3 is TGTGCCAGCACGAGTAGCGGGGGGCAGTTCTTC.